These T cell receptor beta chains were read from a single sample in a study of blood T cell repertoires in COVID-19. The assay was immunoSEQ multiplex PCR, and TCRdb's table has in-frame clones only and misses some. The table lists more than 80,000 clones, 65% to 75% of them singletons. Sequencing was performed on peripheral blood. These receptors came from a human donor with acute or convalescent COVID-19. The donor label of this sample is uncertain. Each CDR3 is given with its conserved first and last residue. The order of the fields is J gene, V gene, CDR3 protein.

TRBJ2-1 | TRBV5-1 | CASSLTSGGYEQFF
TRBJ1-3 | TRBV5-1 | CASSMGTVSGNTIYF
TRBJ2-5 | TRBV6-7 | CASSYSGQVQETQYF
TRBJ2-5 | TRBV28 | CASSPRRRARLETQYF
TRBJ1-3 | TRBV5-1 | CASSFGTGEGNTIYF
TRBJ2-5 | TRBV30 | CAWSTGELLETQYF
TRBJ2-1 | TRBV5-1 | CASSLGLNNEQFF
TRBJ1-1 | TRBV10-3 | CAISEHQIVGAEAFF
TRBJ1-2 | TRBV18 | CASSPGRGRGWGYTF
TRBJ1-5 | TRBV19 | CATNKQGGRDQPQHF
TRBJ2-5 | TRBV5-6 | CASYARGTQETQYF
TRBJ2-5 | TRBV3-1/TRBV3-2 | CASSFRTSGGPETQYF
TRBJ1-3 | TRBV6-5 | CASSLRGTAGNTIYF
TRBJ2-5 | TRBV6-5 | CASISTGGLETQYF
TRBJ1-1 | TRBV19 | CASSPWGANTEAFF
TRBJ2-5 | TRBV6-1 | CASSESRRGVRETQYF
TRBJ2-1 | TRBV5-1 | CASSWMGGSYNEQFF
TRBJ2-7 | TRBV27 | CASRALASYEQYF
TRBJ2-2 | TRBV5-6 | CASSFGDRRTGELFF
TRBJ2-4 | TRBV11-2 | CASRDLAKNIQYF
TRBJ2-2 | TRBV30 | CAWSLQNTGELFF
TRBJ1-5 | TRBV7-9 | CASSREGRNQPQHF
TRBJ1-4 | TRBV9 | CASSVSGGATNEKLFF
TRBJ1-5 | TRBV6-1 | CASSEAGQSNQPQHF
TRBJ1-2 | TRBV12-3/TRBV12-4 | CASSFLDSYGYTF
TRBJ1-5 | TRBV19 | CASSIGWTGKGQPQHF
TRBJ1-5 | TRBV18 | CASSPGRDQPQHF
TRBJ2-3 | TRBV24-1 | CATSDLAAAGDTQYF
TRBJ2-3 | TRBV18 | CASSPSDTQYF
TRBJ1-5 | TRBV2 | CATSGTGGSNQPQHF
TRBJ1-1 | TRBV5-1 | CASSLDRNTEAFF
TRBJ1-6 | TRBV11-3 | CASSLGGEAPLHF
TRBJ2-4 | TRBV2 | CASSAGQKKNIQYF
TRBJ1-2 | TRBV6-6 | CASSRDTTDGYTF
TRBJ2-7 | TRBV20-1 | CSASPHYEQYF
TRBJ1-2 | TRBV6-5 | CASSYLGQRSYGYTF
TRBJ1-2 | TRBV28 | CASSLSAWTANYGYTF
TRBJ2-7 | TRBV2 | CASSAEGVGEQYF
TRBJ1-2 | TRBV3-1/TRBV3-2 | CASSPGYGYTF
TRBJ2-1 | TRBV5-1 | CASSSVGEANEQFF
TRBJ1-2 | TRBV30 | CAWKSGILNYGYTF
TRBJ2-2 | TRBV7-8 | CASSPQRQDATGELFF
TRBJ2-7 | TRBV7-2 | CASSGLGSGAPYEQYF
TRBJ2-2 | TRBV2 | CASIGTRTGELFF
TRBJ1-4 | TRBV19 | CASSLPTGGREKLFF
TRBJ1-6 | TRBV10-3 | CAITAGQQNSPLHF